These 16 T cell receptor beta chains were all obtained from the same sample, sequenced in a study of CD8 T cells in ankylosing spondylitis. Overall study findings and caveats: Ankylosing spondylitis blood seemed to carry a telltale TCR beta motif made of fewer than ten highly homologous variants.

One entry per CDR3 protein, called by TCRdb with MiXCR from the 5' RACE reads. The sample consists of 400,000 to 450,000 distinct CDR3 sequences, 17% of them appearing once. These receptors' antigens are unknown. Sequencing used blood, either unsorted or a sorted T cell fraction (not recorded which). These receptors all stem from a male donor with ankylosing spondylitis.

This clonotype was counted a few times. The rearrangement links TRBV18 to TRBJ2-5; a weak D match, TRBD1 (6 bases). CDR1 and CDR2 from the germline V gene are KGHSH and LQKENI. The ends were cut back, 2 bases at V and 5 bases at J, with 9 bases in the middle. CDR3 length: 13 residues. CDR3 protein: CASSPGGVETQYF. CDR3 nucleotide sequence: TGTGCCAGCTCACCAGGGGGCGTGGAGACCCAGTACTTC.

Ten or more counts support this clonotype. The chain couples TRBV12-3 or TRBV12-4 to TRBJ2-5, with D hard to call. V lost 2 bases and J lost 2, with 6 bases in between. This CDR3 region has 13 residues. The CDR3 DNA follows: TGTGCCAGCAGTTTAAGATCGCAAGAGACCCAGTACTTC. Its translation: CASSLRSQETQYF.

The chain employs TRBV20-1 and TRBJ2-2; D may correspond to TRBD1 or TRBD2 (7 bases each). The germline gives CDR1 DFQATT, CDR2 SNEGSKA (reference sequence). V was pared by 8 bases and J by 4 bases, with 23 bases between. This CDR3 is built from 16 residues. This CDR3 reads CSTVKAGQRLTGELFF. DNA for the CDR3: TGCAGTACCGTAAAAGCGGGACAGCGACTCACCGGGGAGCTGTTTTTT.

This clonotype was found many times. J is TRBJ2-3 and V is TRBV28; no clear D. The germline gives CDR1 MDHEN, CDR2 SYDVKM. The CDR3 consists of 14 residues. Deletions cut 5 bases from V and 0 bases from J, with 9 bases between. CDR3 region: CASSTAYSTDTQYF. For the CDR3, the DNA is TGTGCCAGCAGTACAGCCTACAGCACAGATACGCAGTATTTT.

This clonotype appeared a few times. This rearrangement joins TRBV6-6 to TRBJ1-2; possibly TRBD1 for D (6 bases). Germline loops: CDR1 MNHNY, CDR2 SVGAGI (reference sequence). The CDR3 loop spans 11 amino acids. V lost 6 bases and J lost 6, with 8 bases in between. In DNA, the CDR3 is TGTGCCAGCAGCCGGGACAATGGCTACACCTTC. Translation: CASSRDNGYTF.

This clonotype was counted between two and nine times. This chain joins TRBV7-8 and TRBJ2-7; 7 bases align to TRBD1. Germline values: CDR1 SGHVS, CDR2 FQNEAQ. This CDR3 spans 14 amino acids. J gave up 1 base and V 6 bases, and 6 bases lay outside the gene matches. The DNA for the CDR3 is TGTGCCAGCAGACCTTCGGGACAGTCCTACGAGCAGTACTTC. Its translation is CASRPSGQSYEQYF.

This clonotype was counted only a few times. The V gene is TRBV7-9, the J gene TRBJ1-1; a possible D gene is TRBD1 (5 bases). The V gene lost 1 base and the J gene lost 6 bases, with 15 bases spanning the gap. This CDR3 has 15 residues. The germline CDR1 and CDR2 sequences are SEHNR and FQNEAQ (reference sequence). CDR3 region: CASSLGGDGGAEAFF. In DNA form, the CDR3 reads TGTGCCAGCAGCTTAGGGGGGGATGGAGGTGCTGAAGCTTTCTTT. Combining the CDR3 with reference TRBV7-9 and TRBJ1-1 gives the whole variable domain DTGVSQNPRHKITKRGQNVTFRCDPISEHNRLYWYRQTLGQGPEFLTYFQNEAQLEKSRLLSDRFSAERPKGSFSTLEIQRTEQGDSAMYLCASSLGGDGGAEAFFGQGTRLTVV.

The genes are TRBV2 and TRBJ2-1; 12 nucleotides line up with TRBD2. V lost 8 bases, J lost 8 bases, and 7 bases stayed unmatched. The CDR3 totals 14 residues. Germline values: CDR1 SNHLY, CDR2 FYNNEI. CDR3 residues: CASRRTSGDDEQFF. The CDR3 DNA reads TGTGCCAGCCGGCGGACTAGCGGGGACGATGAGCAGTTCTTC.

This clonotype came up many times. The V gene is TRBV9, the J gene TRBJ1-3; 7 bases are shared with TRBD1. The CDR3 runs 15 residues. Germline lookup yields CDR1 SGDLS and CDR2 YYNGEE. V shed 5 bases, J shed 4 bases, and the junction held 9 bases outside the gene matches. In DNA form, the CDR3 reads TGTGCCAGCAGTCTAGACAGGGATCCAGGAAACACCATATATTTT. Translated, it gives CASSLDRDPGNTIYF.

This rearrangement joins TRBV3-1 to TRBJ2-1; D possibly uses TRBD1 or TRBD2 (6 bases each). Germline CDR1 reads LGHDT; CDR2 reads YNNKEL (reference sequence). Trimming removed 1 base from V and 0 bases from J, with 10 bases in between. The CDR3 totals 16 residues. DNA of the CDR3: TGTGCCAGCAGCCAAGCGGGGGCGAGCTCCTACAATGAGCAGTTCTTC. It is translated as CASSQAGASSYNEQFF.

This clonotype was counted between two and nine times. The chain employs TRBV11-2 and TRBJ2-5; D call uncertain. The length of the CDR3 is 14 residues. Trimming shortened V by 3 bases and J by 1 base, and 9 bases separated the two germline ends. Germline loops: CDR1 SGHAT, CDR2 FQNNGV. CDR3 region: CASSFGDFQETQYF. Written as DNA, the CDR3 is TGTGCCAGCAGCTTTGGAGACTTCCAAGAGACCCAGTACTTC.

At least ten counts were recorded for this clonotype. An end of the junction differs from the germline gene, which may be a read error. The chain carries TRBV7-2 and TRBJ2-7, with 7 bases identical to TRBD2. The CDR3 spans 14 residues. Germline CDR1 SGHTA, CDR2 FQGNSA. This CDR3 is CASSLGLAAYEQYF. The CDR3 region has the DNA TGTGCCAGCAGTTTAGGCCTAGCGGCCTACGAGCAGTACTTC.

There are a few counts of this clonotype. V usage is TRBV20-1 and J usage is TRBJ1-5; D is unresolved. This CDR3 is built from 12 residues. The germline gives CDR1 DFQATT, CDR2 SNEGSKA (reference sequence). V was shortened by 1 base and J by 4 bases, with 5 bases between the two germline ends. The CDR3 sequence: CSARGTNQPQHF. The DNA for the CDR3 is TGCAGTGCTAGAGGGACTAATCAGCCCCAGCATTTT.

This clonotype was detected a few times. This chain links TRBV9 with TRBJ2-1; 8 bases are shared with TRBD1. Germline values: CDR1 SGDLS, CDR2 YYNGEE. Trimming took 4 bases from V and 6 from J; bases not matched to a gene: 9. This CDR3 is built from 15 residues. CDR3 sequence reads: CASSFTDRGGNEQFF. CDR3 bases: TGTGCCAGCAGCTTTACCGACAGGGGCGGCAATGAGCAGTTCTTC.

This clonotype turned up a few times. This chain joins TRBV7-8 and TRBJ1-6; 8 nucleotides agree with TRBD1. The trim removed 3 bases at V and 8 bases at J, leaving 9 bases unmatched. This CDR3 has 16 residues. Per germline, CDR1 SGHVS and CDR2 FQNEAQ. CDR3 sequence: CASSLSSTGGYSPLHF. In DNA, the CDR3 is TGTGCCAGCAGCTTGAGTTCTACAGGGGGTTATTCACCCCTCCACTTT.

V and J are TRBV20-1 and TRBJ2-2, with D possibly called TRBD1 or TRBD2 (5 bases each). In germline, CDR1 is DFQATT, CDR2 SNEGSKA (reference sequence). The length of the CDR3 is 15 residues. V lost 3 bases and J 2 bases, leaving 13 bases between the germline ends. CDR3 coding DNA: TGCAGTGCTAGCACCGGGACGGGTAACACCGGGGAGCTGTTTTTT. It codes for CSASTGTGNTGELFF.